This record concerns one T cell receptor (beta chain) sequence. Its antigen remains unknown. CDR3 size: 13 residues. V was shortened by 5 bases and J by 5 bases, with 10 bases between the two germline ends. In germline, CDR1 is MNHNS, CDR2 SASEGT. Each PCR replicate from the sorted subsets contained 200 to 250 ng DNA, which is around 30,000 T cell genomes. Using immunoSEQ multiplex PCR, the repertoire was profiled, and TCRdb retains in-frame clones only, with some absent. The sample holds 2 million to 3 million clones, roughly 93% seen once. This entry is derived from a study of shared clonotypes between healthy human individuals. Across the whole study: Donors had three CD4 naive, three CD4 memory, two CD8 naive and one CD8 memory plate apiece. Study observations and caveats: Sharing across four donors was seen in about 5% of naive CD4 clonotypes. Only blood samples were collected, and tissue repertoires likely differ.

The source of this sequence is a man aged 18 to 30 in good health. Some clones in this sample may be carry-over from other donors' samples. The chain employs TRBV6-1 and TRBJ1-5; unclear D gene. The specimen was naive CD4+ T cells from PBMCs. The subset denotes: CD45RA+ positively selected. The CDR3 reads CASSPNMDQPQHF. The CDR3 coding sequence is TGTGCCAGCAGTCCTAATATGGATCAGCCCCAGCATTTT.